The next 32 T cell receptor beta chains were all read from a single sample in a study of a mutant IDH1 vaccine in newly diagnosed glioma. TCRdb's copy holds only in-frame clones and misses some; the assay was immunoSEQ multiplex PCR. The table shows tens of thousands of clones, with roughly 90% occurring only once. Regarding time point: week 35, safety follow-up. Topical imiquimod was applied with each vaccine dose, which held 300 ug of mutant IDH1 20-mer peptide. These receptors' antigens are unknown. This specimen was PBMCs, taken from a glioma patient whose treatment included an IDH1 peptide vaccine. The receptors originated from a man aged 35 to 55 with glioma.

The rearrangement uses TRBV18 and TRBJ1-4, with D perhaps matching TRBD1 (6 bases). Germline V gene lookup returns CDR1 KGHSH and CDR2 LQKENI. This CDR3 is 18 amino acids long. V was cut by 2 bases and J by 0 bases, with 16 bases left in between. This CDR3 is CASSPFDRMGATNEKLFF. The CDR3 bases are TGTGCCAGCTCACCATTCGACAGGATGGGCGCAACTAATGAAAAACTGTTTTTT.

This chain uses TRBV2 with TRBJ2-2; 9 bases match TRBD2. CDR1 is SNHLY, CDR2 FYNNEI, per germline. The CDR3 runs to 18 residues. V trimming: 2 bases; J trimming: 7 bases; junction bases outside the gene matches: 14. The CDR3 region is CASSEFVRTSVSLGELFF. For the CDR3, the DNA is TGTGCCAGCAGTGAATTTGTCCGGACTAGCGTCAGCCTCGGGGAGCTGTTTTTT.

The chain couples TRBV15 to TRBJ2-7, with TRBD1 matching 7 bases. Germline V CDR1 and CDR2: LNHNV, YYDKDF (reference sequence). This CDR3 has 14 residues. The V and J ends lost 0 bases and 7 bases, in that order; junction bases with no gene match: 6. The CDR3 spells CATSRDRGPGEQYF. DNA for the CDR3: TGTGCCACCAGCAGAGATAGGGGGCCAGGAGAGCAGTACTTC. The full variable domain, with the rest looked up from reference TRBV15 and TRBJ2-7, is DAMVIQNPRYQVTQFGKPVTLSCSQTLNHNVMYWYQQKSSQAPKLLFHYYDKDFNNEADTPDNFQSRRPNTSFCFLDIRSPGLGDTAMYLCATSRDRGPGEQYFGPGTRLTVT.

The rearrangement uses TRBV13 and TRBJ2-7; D gene ambiguous. Germline lookup yields CDR1 PRHDT and CDR2 FYEKMQ (reference sequence). The CDR3 extends over 12 amino acids. V lost 6 bases and J 1 base, leaving 7 bases between the germline ends. CDR3 sequence reads: CASSQYSYEQYF. CDR3 nucleotide sequence: TGTGCCAGCAGTCAATATTCCTACGAGCAGTACTTC.

V and J are TRBV10-3 and TRBJ2-5, with TRBD2 matching 7 bases. J lost 4 bases, V lost 2 bases, and 1 base had no gene match. The CDR3 is 13 residues long. From germline, CDR1 is ENHRY and CDR2 SYGVKD. CDR3 residues: CAISEGGGETQYF. DNA of the CDR3: TGTGCCATCAGTGAGGGGGGGGGAGAGACCCAGTACTTC.

The DNA of the CDR3 is TGTGCCAGCAGCCAAGCGGGGGCGGGACAGGGGGAGGAAAAACTGTTTTTT. This sequence encodes CASSQAGAGQGEEKLFF. The gene calls are TRBV4-2 and TRBJ1-4, with 11 bases fitting TRBD1. The CDR3 extends over 17 amino acids. Losses at the gene ends were 1 base for V and 8 bases for J; bases not matched to a gene: 9. Germline V gives CDR1 LGHNA, CDR2 YNFKEQ.

This clone was found a few times. V is TRBV5-1 and J is TRBJ1-5; D gene unclear. The CDR3 runs 14 residues. Trimming took 2 bases from V and 0 from J, leaving 6 bases between them. Germline values: CDR1 SGHRS, CDR2 YFSETQ. In DNA form, the CDR3 reads TGCGCCAGCAGCTTCGGAAATAGCAATCAGCCCCAGCATTTT. This translates into CASSFGNSNQPQHF.

The V call is TRBV28, the J call TRBJ2-1; D not resolved. Trimming pared 3 bases from V and 8 bases from J, leaving 5 bases between. The CDR3 sequence is 11 residues long. The germline gives CDR1 MDHEN, CDR2 SYDVKM. The CDR3 protein is CASSFRHEQFF. The CDR3 bases are TGTGCCAGCAGTTTTCGCCATGAGCAGTTCTTC.

V gene TRBV14 combines with J gene TRBJ2-1; tentative D call: TRBD1 (5 bases). Germline V gene data show CDR1 as SGHDN and CDR2 as FVKESK. The CDR3 loop spans 13 amino acids. Trimming removed 4 bases from V and 2 bases from J, with 6 bases in between. The CDR3 coding sequence is TGTGCCAGCAGCCGACAGACCTACAATGAGCAGTTCTTC. Protein: CASSRQTYNEQFF.

The CDR3 nucleotides read TGTGCCAGCACCCCGTGGCAGCCCTATAATTCACCCCTCCACTTT. This gives the protein CASTPWQPYNSPLHF. V and J are TRBV6-1 and TRBJ1-6; no reliable D call. The CDR3 is 15 amino acids. Germline CDR1 MNHNS, CDR2 SASEGT. V dropped 7 bases and J dropped 2 bases, with 12 bases sitting between them.

The rearrangement links TRBV2 to TRBJ1-5, with unresolved D. V shed 7 bases and J shed 3 bases, with 10 bases lying between them. Germline V gene data show CDR1 as SNHLY and CDR2 as FYNNEI. This CDR3 has 13 residues. CDR3 DNA: TGTGCCAGCAAGGGTCAGGTCAATCAGCCCCAGCATTTT. Translating it yields CASKGQVNQPQHF.

The chain joins TRBV4-1 to TRBJ2-1, with D possibly TRBD2 on 6 matching bases. The length of the CDR3 is 14 residues. CDR1 is MGHRA, CDR2 YSYEKL, per germline. V lost 1 base and J lost 10, with 14 bases in between. CDR3 sequence (DNA): TGCGCCAGCAGCCAAGGACTAGGGAGATGGGAGCAGTTCTTC. Its protein product is CASSQGLGRWEQFF.

The chain links TRBV7-2 to TRBJ2-6; D perhaps matches TRBD1 (6 bases). The CDR3 runs to 16 residues. Germline V gene data show CDR1 as SGHTA and CDR2 as FQGNSA. The ends were cut back, 6 bases at V and 4 bases at J, with 16 bases in the middle. The CDR3 DNA reads TGTGCCAGCAGAGGTACAGGGTATATGGGGGCCAACGTCCTGACTTTC. Amino acids: CASRGTGYMGANVLTF. Full variable domain (outside the CDR3, taken from reference TRBV7-2 and TRBJ2-6): GAGVSQSPSNKVTEKGKDVELRCDPISGHTALYWYRQSLGQGLEFLIYFQGNSAPDKSGLPSDRFSAERTGGSVSTLTIQRTQQEDSAVYLCASRGTGYMGANVLTFGAGSRLTVL.

This rearrangement joins TRBV6-5 to TRBJ1-5, with unresolved D. The CDR3 extends over 13 amino acids. V lost 2 bases to trimming and J lost 3 bases, with 5 bases between them. From germline, CDR1 is MNHEY and CDR2 SVGAGI. CDR3 region: CASSYGSNQPQHF. The CDR3 region has the DNA TGTGCCAGCAGTTACGGGTCCAATCAGCCCCAGCATTTT.

The chain couples TRBV4-1 to TRBJ2-5; TRBD2 matches 9 bases. The V gene end was trimmed by 5 bases and the J gene end by 5 bases; junction bases not matched to a gene: 3. In germline, CDR1 is MGHRA, CDR2 YSYEKL. The CDR3 is made up of 13 amino acids. CDR3 bases: TGCGCCAGCAGCAGTAGCGGGAGCGAGACCCAGTACTTC. Amino acid sequence: CASSSSGSETQYF.

The V and J genes are TRBV27 and TRBJ1-5; D uncertain. The V end lost 5 bases, the J end lost 0 bases, and 11 bases lay between the germline ends. Germline V CDR1 and CDR2: MNHEY, SMNVEV (reference sequence). There are 15 residues in the CDR3. In nucleotides, the CDR3 is TGTGCCAGCAGTCCGTTTATCAATAGCAATCAGCCCCAGCATTTT. Amino acid sequence: CASSPFINSNQPQHF.

In its sample, this clone was seen a few times. The CDR3 DNA reads as TGTGCCAGCAGCTGGATGAGTCCCAAAAACATTCAGTACTTC. It specifies CASSWMSPKNIQYF. V usage is TRBV11-3 and J usage is TRBJ2-4, with unresolved D. Trimming pared 4 bases from V and 2 bases from J, leaving 9 bases between. Germline V gene lookup returns CDR1 SGHNT and CDR2 YENEEA. The CDR3 loop spans 14 amino acids.

V is TRBV19 and J is TRBJ2-7, with 9 nucleotides matching TRBD2. Trimming took 0 bases from V and 3 from J; bases not matched to a gene: 3. In germline, CDR1 is LNHDA, CDR2 SQIVND (reference sequence). CDR3 size: 15 residues. The DNA for the CDR3 is TGTGCCAGTAGTATAGAAGCTAGCGGGAACTACGAGCAGTACTTC. Encoded protein: CASSIEASGNYEQYF.

This chain joins TRBV7-9 and TRBJ2-5; no clear D. CDR3 size: 15 residues. Trimming shortened V by 1 base and J by 7 bases, and 16 bases separated the two germline ends. Germline V CDR1 and CDR2: SEHNR, FQNEAQ (reference sequence). Here the CDR3 reads CASSLEVTSFGTQYF. The CDR3 DNA is TGTGCCAGCAGCTTAGAGGTGACATCATTCGGGACCCAGTACTTC.

The rearrangement joins TRBV19 to TRBJ2-1; 9 bases line up with TRBD1. V dropped 3 bases and J dropped 3; count of bases not matched to a gene: 6. Germline V gene data show CDR1 as LNHDA and CDR2 as SQIVND (reference sequence). The CDR3 is 16 amino acids. Here the CDR3 reads CASSIVPGQGYNEQFF. CDR3 nucleotide sequence: TGTGCCAGTAGTATCGTTCCGGGACAGGGCTACAATGAGCAGTTCTTC.

This clone has just a few counts. This chain links TRBV28 with TRBJ1-5, with 7 bases lining up with TRBD1. The J segment lost 1 base and the V segment lost 5 bases, leaving 8 bases of the junction unmatched. The CDR3 totals 16 residues. The germline V gene has CDR1 MDHEN and CDR2 SYDVKM. The DNA for the CDR3 is TGTGCCAGCAGTCGACAGGGTAGTCGAAGCAATCAGCCCCAGCATTTT. Translating it yields CASSRQGSRSNQPQHF. The full variable domain, its missing parts supplied by reference TRBV28 and TRBJ1-5, is DVKVTQSSRYLVKRTGEKVFLECVQDMDHENMFWYRQDPGLGLRLIYFSYDVKMKEKGDIPEGYSVSREKKERFSLILESASTNQTSMYLCASSRQGSRSNQPQHFGDGTRLSIL.

A single count supports this clone. The rearrangement joins TRBV7-9 to TRBJ2-7; D remains unclear. CDR3 length equals 11 residues. V lost 2 bases and J 6 bases, leaving 5 bases between the germline ends. Germline V lookup: CDR1 SEHNR, CDR2 FQNEAQ (reference sequence). The CDR3 protein is CASSLTTEQYF. CDR3 DNA sequence: TGTGCCAGCAGCTTAACGACCGAGCAGTACTTC.

This clone showed up just once. This chain connects TRBV6-6 to TRBJ2-7; no reliable D call. Germline loops: CDR1 MNHNY, CDR2 SVGAGI (reference sequence). Trimming took off 4 bases at V and 2 bases at J, with 9 bases between the two ends. The CDR3 is made up of 13 amino acids. The CDR3 DNA reads TGTGCCAGCAGTTGGCCGGGTCCCTACGAGCAGTACTTC. Amino acids: CASSWPGPYEQYF.

The rearrangement links TRBV19 to TRBJ2-7; D is possibly TRBD1 (6 bases). The V and J ends lost 8 bases and 0 bases respectively, with 14 bases between them. Germline V lookup: CDR1 LNHDA, CDR2 SQIVND (reference sequence). CDR3 length: 14 amino acids. CDR3 loop: CASSDRPSSYEQYF. The CDR3 bases are TGTGCCAGTTCTGACAGGCCTAGCTCCTACGAGCAGTACTTC.

The chain recombines TRBV6-1 with TRBJ2-3; no firm D call. The V and J ends lost 4 bases and 2 bases respectively, with 16 bases between them. This CDR3 comprises 16 residues. From germline, CDR1 is MNHNS and CDR2 SASEGT. The CDR3: CASSGSYTRTTDTQYF. DNA of the CDR3: TGTGCCAGCAGTGGTTCCTATACCCGAACCACAGATACGCAGTATTTT.

The rearrangement uses TRBV25-1 and TRBJ1-2, with 7 bases aligning to TRBD1. The CDR3 spans 13 residues. The ends lost 4 bases at V and 4 bases at J; junction bases unmatched: 3. Germline values: CDR1 MGHDK, CDR2 SYGVNS. CDR3 sequence: CASSVGQPYGYTF. CDR3 DNA sequence: TGTGCCAGCAGTGTGGGACAGCCCTATGGCTACACCTTC.

V gene TRBV20-1 combines with J gene TRBJ2-7; 8 nucleotides agree with TRBD1. CDR1 is DFQATT, CDR2 SNEGSKA, per germline (reference sequence). This CDR3 region has 11 residues. The ends lost 6 bases at V and 4 bases at J; junction bases unmatched: 2. The CDR3 sequence is CSARQGYEQYF. In DNA form, the CDR3 reads TGCAGTGCGAGACAGGGGTACGAGCAGTACTTC.

V and J are TRBV19 and TRBJ1-5; tentative D call: TRBD1 (5 bases). Trimming shortened V by 6 bases and J by 5 bases, and 14 bases separated the two germline ends. Germline CDR1 and CDR2: LNHDA and SQIVND (reference sequence). This CDR3 is built from 14 residues. In DNA, the CDR3 is TGTGCCAGTAGGGATAGGGGAGGAGATCAGCCCCAGCATTTT. This sequence encodes CASRDRGGDQPQHF.

This clone was counted between two and nine times. The chain is built from TRBV14 and TRBJ2-1, with 13 nucleotides matching TRBD2. The CDR3 covers 16 residues. CDR1 and CDR2 from the germline V gene are SGHDN and FVKESK. V lost 3 bases to trimming and J lost 8 bases; unmatched junction nucleotides: 7. CDR3 amino acids: CASSHQGLAGEDEQFF. CDR3 in DNA: TGTGCCAGCAGCCATCAAGGACTAGCGGGAGAGGATGAGCAGTTCTTC.

The rearrangement links TRBV19 to TRBJ2-7, with TRBD1 as a possible D gene (5 bases). CDR3 length: 12 residues. Germline V gene sequence: CDR1 LNHDA, CDR2 SQIVND (reference sequence). Between the trimmed V and J ends, which lost 1 base and 13 bases, there was a span of 14 bases. CDR3 in amino acids: CASSIGGKESYF. Here the CDR3 DNA reads TGTGCCAGTAGTATAGGGGGCAAGGAGTCTTACTTC.

This sequence joins TRBV7-2 and TRBJ2-3; tentatively, D is TRBD2 (5 bases). V dropped 5 bases and J dropped 1 base, with 10 bases sitting between them. This CDR3 contains 14 residues. Germline V gives CDR1 SGHTA, CDR2 FQGNSA. The CDR3 DNA reads as TGTGCCAGCAGCCGCTGGCGGGGCACAGATACGCAGTATTTT. This sequence encodes CASSRWRGTDTQYF.

This sequence joins TRBV10-2 and TRBJ1-1, with no clear D. V shed 6 bases and J shed 4 bases, with 12 bases lying between them. Germline loops: CDR1 WSHSY, CDR2 SAAADI. The length of the CDR3 is 13 residues. DNA of the CDR3: TGCGCCAGCAGGGATACGTTGGGCACTGAAGCTTTCTTT. This translates into CASRDTLGTEAFF.